Following are 28 T cell receptor beta chains from one sample sequenced in a study of PD-L1 blockade in urothelial cancer. The protocol was immunoSEQ multiplex PCR, while the TCRdb copy is restricted to in-frame clones and leaves out a portion. Found here are some 71,000 clones, approximately 83% of them singletons; the top ten hold more than 12%. This sample's time point: pretreatment peripheral blood. The sample consisted of PBMCs, taken around atezolizumab (anti-PD-L1) treatment. The receptors come from a man between 60 and 75 years old with urothelial cancer.

This sequence joins TRBV19 and TRBJ1-6; 8 bases align to TRBD1. CDR3 length equals 13 residues. J lost 15 bases, V lost 5 bases, and 9 bases had no gene match. Germline V gene lookup returns CDR1 LNHDA and CDR2 SQIVND (reference sequence). The CDR3 bases are TGTGCCAGTAGTCCGGGACAGGCTTTGGTCCTCCACTTT. It translates to CASSPGQALVLHF.

This chain uses TRBV6-5 with TRBJ2-1; the match to TRBD1 covers 10 bases. Germline lookup yields CDR1 MNHEY and CDR2 SVGAGI. The CDR3 contains 15 residues. The trim removed 7 bases at V and 4 bases at J, leaving 7 bases unmatched. DNA for the CDR3: TGTGCCAGCACTTCCGGGACAGGGGCTTACAATGAGCAGTTCTTC. It codes for CASTSGTGAYNEQFF.

This clone came up a few times. The chain carries TRBV30 and TRBJ1-6; D gene uncertain. The CDR3 consists of 12 residues. The V end was cut by 5 bases, the J end by 5 bases, with 7 bases between. The V gene's germline CDR1 is GTSNPN and CDR2 SVGIG (reference sequence). The DNA of the CDR3 is TGTGCCTGGGCAGTTAATAATTCACCCCTCCACTTT. Protein sequence: CAWAVNNSPLHF.

V gene TRBV6-1 combines with J gene TRBJ2-1; 10 bases are shared with TRBD2. CDR3 length: 15 amino acids. Germline CDR1 reads MNHNS; CDR2 reads SASEGT. Germline trimming cut 6 bases from V and 2 bases from J; bases unmatched to any gene: 4. CDR3 nucleotide sequence: TGTGCCAGCAGGGTAGCGGGGGGCACCTACAATGAGCAGTTCTTC. It translates to CASRVAGGTYNEQFF.

V gene TRBV6-6 combines with J gene TRBJ2-5; 12 positions match TRBD2. Germline CDR1 reads MNHNY; CDR2 reads SVGAGI (reference sequence). The CDR3 sequence is 16 residues long. Trimming cost V 2 bases and J 4 bases; bases outside gene matches: 5. The CDR3 DNA reads TGTGCCAGCAGTTACCGCGGACTAGCGGGAAGAGAGACCCAGTACTTC. It codes for CASSYRGLAGRETQYF.

This chain uses TRBV11-2 with TRBJ2-3, with 9 bases identical to TRBD2. Germline values: CDR1 SGHAT, CDR2 FQNNGV. There are 15 residues in the CDR3. V shed 3 bases, J shed 3 bases, and the junction held 4 bases outside the gene matches. This CDR3 is CASSLRGGETDTQYF. The CDR3 DNA sequence: TGTGCCAGCAGCTTGCGGGGGGGTGAAACAGATACGCAGTATTTT. Combining the CDR3 with reference TRBV11-2 and TRBJ2-3 gives the whole variable domain EAGVAQSPRYKIIEKRQSVAFWCNPISGHATLYWYQQILGQGPKLLIQFQNNGVVDDSQLPKDRFSAERLKGVDSTLKIQPAKLEDSAVYLCASSLRGGETDTQYFGPGTRLTVL.

The chain couples TRBV7-9 to TRBJ1-5; D not certain. The germline gives CDR1 SEHNR, CDR2 FQNEAQ (reference sequence). V shed 2 bases and J shed 2 bases, with 10 bases lying between them. The CDR3 has 15 amino acids. The DNA of the CDR3 is TGTGCCAGCAGCTTAAAGGTCGGAGGCAATCAGCCCCAGCATTTT. Translated: CASSLKVGGNQPQHF.

The V call is TRBV2, the J call TRBJ1-1; D might be TRBD1 (6 bases). CDR1 and CDR2 from the germline V gene are SNHLY and FYNNEI. The V end lost 6 bases, the J end lost 0 bases, and 8 bases lay between the germline ends. The CDR3 has 13 amino acids. The CDR3 coding sequence is TGTGCCAGCAGCAGACAGGTGAACACTGAAGCTTTCTTT. It encodes CASSRQVNTEAFF.

The chain joins TRBV29-1 to TRBJ1-1, with D possibly being TRBD1 (6 bases). Deletions cut 4 bases from V and 1 base from J, with 10 bases between. This CDR3 contains 13 residues. CDR1 is SQVTM and CDR2 is ANQGSEA in the germline V gene. The CDR3 nucleotides read TGCAGCGTTGCTCTAGGGGGGAACACTGAAGCTTTCTTT. Protein sequence: CSVALGGNTEAFF.

The gene calls are TRBV19 and TRBJ2-3; 8 bases are shared with TRBD2. Germline-derived CDR1 and CDR2 are LNHDA and SQIVND (reference sequence). J was trimmed by 0 bases and V by 4 bases; bases with no gene match: 0. The CDR3 contains 14 residues. CDR3 residues: CASSSGGSTDTQYF. CDR3 nucleotide sequence: TGTGCCAGTAGTAGCGGGGGGAGCACAGATACGCAGTATTTT.

The V call is TRBV5-3, the J call TRBJ2-7, with 7 positions matching TRBD1. TRBV5-3 is labeled an ORF, and its function is uncertain. This CDR3 contains 18 residues. J gave up 1 base and V 0 bases, and 13 bases lay outside the gene matches. The CDR3 protein is CARSLDPPGTDLSYEQYF. CDR3 DNA: TGTGCCAGAAGCTTGGATCCACCCGGGACAGATTTGTCCTACGAGCAGTACTTC.

This chain links TRBV7-2 with TRBJ2-6; D gene ambiguous. This CDR3 spans 15 amino acids. The ends were cut back, 4 bases at V and 1 base at J, with 8 bases in the middle. Germline lookup yields CDR1 SGHTA and CDR2 FQGNSA. The CDR3 protein is CASSSRGSGANVLTF. CDR3 sequence (DNA): TGTGCCAGCAGCTCGCGAGGTTCTGGGGCCAACGTCCTGACTTTC.

The rearrangement joins TRBV16 to TRBJ1-6; TRBD1 agrees at 8 bases. CDR1 is KGHSY and CDR2 is FQNENV in the germline V gene. The CDR3 runs to 15 residues. The ends lost 5 bases at V and 7 bases at J; junction bases unmatched: 7. The CDR3 DNA sequence: TGTGCCAGCAGCAGAGGACAGGGCGGAAATTCACCCCTCCACTTT. This sequence encodes CASSRGQGGNSPLHF. The variable domain in full, with the rest retrieved from reference TRBV16 and TRBJ1-6, is GEEVAQTPKHLVRGEGQKAKLYCAPIKGHSYVFWYQQVLKNEFKFLISFQNENVFDETGMPKERFSAKCLPNSPCSLEIQATKLEDSAVYFCASSRGQGGNSPLHFGNGTRLTVT.

J is TRBJ1-6 and V is TRBV7-2, with a tentative D call TRBD1 (5 bases). Germline assignment: CDR1 SGHTA and CDR2 FQGNSA. This CDR3 has 12 amino acids. Between the trimmed V and J ends, which lost 6 bases and 8 bases, there was a span of 8 bases. The CDR3 sequence is CASSSGDSPLHF. The CDR3 bases are TGTGCCAGCAGTTCGGGGGATTCACCCCTCCACTTT.

V is TRBV7-9 and J is TRBJ1-1; D is perhaps TRBD1 (5 bases). CDR3 length: 14 amino acids. The V gene's germline CDR1 is SEHNR and CDR2 FQNEAQ (reference sequence). Trimming removed 7 bases from V and 1 base from J, with 13 bases in between. The CDR3 is CASTRVDTNTEAFF. The CDR3 bases are TGTGCCAGCACCCGGGTGGACACGAACACTGAAGCTTTCTTT. The complete variable domain, with remaining parts taken from reference TRBV7-9 and TRBJ1-1, reads DTGVSQNPRHKITKRGQNVTFRCDPISEHNRLYWYRQTLGQGPEFLTYFQNEAQLEKSRLLSDRFSAERPKGSFSTLEIQRTEQGDSAMYLCASTRVDTNTEAFFGQGTRLTVV.

The V and J genes are TRBV5-1 and TRBJ2-1, with TRBD2 identical over 13 bases. This CDR3 has 14 residues. V shed 4 bases and J 10 bases; nucleotides not matched to a gene: 5. The germline CDR1 and CDR2 sequences are SGHRS and YFSETQ. CDR3 loop: CASSQGLAGPEQFF. The CDR3 DNA reads as TGCGCCAGCAGCCAGGGACTAGCGGGGCCAGAGCAGTTCTTC.

The V and J genes are TRBV7-6 and TRBJ2-1, with D perhaps TRBD1 (6 bases). V was cut by 5 bases and J by 5 bases, with 13 bases left in between. Germline CDR1 SGHVS, CDR2 FNYEAQ. This CDR3 has 14 amino acids. The CDR3 spells CASSTTGTHNEQFF. CDR3 DNA sequence: TGTGCCAGCAGCACTACCGGGACACACAATGAGCAGTTCTTC. The entire variable domain, with the rest obtained from reference TRBV7-6 and TRBJ2-1, is as follows: GAGVSQSPRYKVTKRGQDVALRCDPISGHVSLYWYRQALGQGPEFLTYFNYEAQQDKSGLPNDRFSAERPEGSISTLTIQRTEQRDSAMYRCASSTTGTHNEQFFGPGTRLTVL.

V and J are TRBV30 and TRBJ2-1; D might be TRBD2 (5 bases). The CDR3 is made up of 14 amino acids. The germline V gene has CDR1 GTSNPN and CDR2 SVGIG (reference sequence). Trimming took off 2 bases at V and 10 bases at J, with 18 bases between the two ends. The CDR3 loop reads CAWSNRLRTDEQFF. The DNA of the CDR3 is TGTGCCTGGAGTAACCGACTACGAACCGACGAGCAGTTCTTC.

CDR3 in DNA: TGTGCCAGCAGCTTGAGTCAGGGGACCGATGGCTACACCTTC. Residues: CASSLSQGTDGYTF. The gene calls are TRBV5-6 and TRBJ1-2, with D possibly being TRBD1 (6 bases). The germline gives CDR1 SGHDT, CDR2 YYEEEE. The V end lost 1 base, the J end lost 6 bases, and 13 bases lay between the germline ends. The CDR3 contains 14 residues.

The chain couples TRBV7-8 to TRBJ2-5; 9 bases are a match to TRBD2. The trim removed 1 base at V and 5 bases at J, leaving 5 bases unmatched. This CDR3 region has 15 residues. CDR1 and CDR2 (germline): SGHVS, FQNEAQ. CDR3 in amino acids: CASSLGTSVAETQYF. The CDR3 nucleotides read TGTGCCAGCAGCTTAGGGACTAGCGTAGCTGAGACCCAGTACTTC.

This chain connects TRBV28 to TRBJ2-5; no reliable D call. Germline CDR1 and CDR2: MDHEN and SYDVKM. The CDR3 contains 13 residues. V was shortened by 7 bases and J by 2 bases, with 11 bases between the two germline ends. The CDR3 DNA follows: TGTGCCAGCACCCCGATTCTACAAGAGACCCAGTACTTC. Protein sequence: CASTPILQETQYF. Combining the CDR3 with reference TRBV28 and TRBJ2-5 gives the whole variable domain DVKVTQSSRYLVKRTGEKVFLECVQDMDHENMFWYRQDPGLGLRLIYFSYDVKMKEKGDIPEGYSVSREKKERFSLILESASTNQTSMYLCASTPILQETQYFGPGTRLLVL.

In the case of this clone: Additional DNA sequences in this sample encode the identical CDR3. The rearrangement links TRBV5-1 to TRBJ2-3, with 7 bases lining up with TRBD1. CDR3 length: 14 amino acids. With 4 bases clipped from V and 1 base from J, the junction kept 3 bases outside the gene matches. Per the germline V gene, CDR1 is SGHRS and CDR2 is YFSETQ. The CDR3 DNA reads as TGCGCCAGCAGCCCGGGGACAGGCACAGATACGCAGTATTTT. Its protein product is CASSPGTGTDTQYF.

The V and J genes are TRBV6-5 and TRBJ1-5; 8 bases are shared with TRBD1. The length of the CDR3 is 14 residues. V dropped 6 bases and J dropped 2; count of bases not matched to a gene: 3. The V gene's germline CDR1 is MNHEY and CDR2 SVGAGI. The CDR3 reads CASRKGQGNQPQHF. CDR3 bases: TGTGCCAGCAGGAAGGGACAGGGCAATCAGCCCCAGCATTTT.

This chain connects TRBV5-1 to TRBJ1-1; TRBD1 aligns across 9 bases. The V gene end was trimmed by 4 bases and the J gene end by 1 base; junction bases not matched to a gene: 11. Germline loops: CDR1 SGHRS, CDR2 YFSETQ. The CDR3 length is 17 residues. The CDR3 DNA is TGCGCCAGCAGCCACGGACAGGGGAGAGTTAGGAACACTGAAGCTTTCTTT. Encoded protein: CASSHGQGRVRNTEAFF.

V gene TRBV5-1 combines with J gene TRBJ2-3; no firm D call. V shed 0 bases and J shed 6 bases, with 14 bases lying between them. The V gene's germline CDR1 is SGHRS and CDR2 YFSETQ. This CDR3 contains 15 residues. The CDR3 reads CASSLEILAGDTQYF. CDR3 nucleotide sequence: TGCGCCAGCAGCTTGGAGATTTTAGCCGGGGATACGCAGTATTTT.

This chain connects TRBV4-3 to TRBJ2-5, with D uncertain. In germline, CDR1 is LGHNA, CDR2 YSLEER. V was shortened by 5 bases and J by 5 bases, with 12 bases between the two germline ends. There are 13 residues in the CDR3. In nucleotides, the CDR3 is TGCGCCAGCAGCAAGCACGTCGGGGAGACCCAGTACTTC. Translating it yields CASSKHVGETQYF.

The chain recombines TRBV18 with TRBJ1-1; D gene ambiguous. This CDR3 spans 15 amino acids. Germline values: CDR1 KGHSH, CDR2 LQKENI. V was trimmed by 3 bases and J by 3 bases, leaving 14 bases between them. The CDR3 loop is CASSPSVTTYTEAFF. Written as DNA, the CDR3 is TGTGCCAGCTCACCCTCCGTGACAACCTACACTGAAGCTTTCTTT.

This chain joins TRBV6-5 and TRBJ2-5, with TRBD1 as a possible D gene (5 bases). This CDR3 spans 13 amino acids. V was pared by 7 bases and J by 5 bases, with 14 bases between. Germline CDR1 reads MNHEY; CDR2 reads SVGAGI. Written as DNA, the CDR3 is TGTGCCAGCAAAAAGCAGGGTTTGGAGACCCAGTACTTC. It codes for CASKKQGLETQYF.